The present T cell receptor beta chain was sequenced within a study of blood T cell repertoires in COVID-19. Data came from immunoSEQ multiplex PCR; TCRdb stores just in-frame clones and leaves some out. The table has 300,000 to 400,000 clones, around nine tenths seen once. The CDR3 has 12 residues. Trimming removed 4 bases at V and 3 bases at J, with 7 bases between. The specimen was peripheral blood. This receptor was identified in a woman younger than 30 who had recovered from COVID-19. The genes are TRBV12-3 or TRBV12-4 and TRBJ2-7; a weak D match, TRBD1 (6 bases). The CDR3 DNA reads TGTGCCAGCAGTTCGGACAGCTACGAGCAGTACGTC. It yields the protein CASSSDSYEQYV.